Given below is one TCR beta chain in context. In germline, CDR1 is MNHEY, CDR2 SVGAGI. The CDR3 extends over 12 amino acids. Trimming removed 8 bases at V and 7 bases at J, with 14 bases between. This record belongs to a study of blood T cell repertoires in COVID-19. On the study more broadly: There were acute and convalescent COVID-19 samples, and they came from the United States, Italy and Spain. PBMCs, B-cell-depleted T cells, or T cells provided the cDNA or gDNA that made up the material.

Per the authors' pipeline: Estimation of nucleated cell counts relied on the amplification of reference gene primers. Here immunoSEQ multiplex PCR was the method, and the copy in TCRdb shows in-frame clones only, minus some. Clone size and the V and J calls come from that table; the DNA yielded D and trimming. The sample lists 100,000 to 150,000 clones, about 70% seen once, with roughly 5.5% in the top ten. The gene calls are TRBV6-5 and TRBJ1-2; D possibly corresponds to TRBD1 (6 bases). This clonotype was sampled from a man between 60 and 75 years old with acute or convalescent COVID-19. Input material: peripheral blood. The DNA of the CDR3 is TGTGCCAGCTCCGGGGGGGGGCTTGGCTACACCTTC. The encoded protein is CASSGGGLGYTF.